The 10 T cell receptor beta chains below come from one sample, sequenced in a study of a mutant IDH1 vaccine in newly diagnosed glioma. Here immunoSEQ multiplex PCR was the method, and the copy in TCRdb shows in-frame clones only, minus some. The table lists 41,000 or so clones, 80% to 90% of them singletons, with roughly 1.5% in the top ten. Time point specified: week 35, safety follow-up. All doses held 300 ug of mutant IDH1 20-mer peptide, with topical imiquimod. Antigens of these TCRs are unknown. Sequences were derived from PBMCs, sampled from a glioma patient whose treatment included an IDH1 peptide vaccine. All receptors derive from a man in his forties with glioma.

V is TRBV28 and J is TRBJ2-3, with 7 bases matching TRBD2. The germline V gene has CDR1 MDHEN and CDR2 SYDVKM. This CDR3 is built from 15 residues. V was clipped by 8 bases and J by 4 bases; unmatched bases: 12. The CDR3 sequence: CASHLSGALSDTQYF. Written as DNA, the CDR3 is TGTGCCAGCCACCTGAGCGGGGCTTTGTCAGATACGCAGTATTTT.

In its sample, this clone was seen a few times. The J gene is TRBJ1-5, the V gene TRBV15; 10 nucleotides match TRBD1. Germline CDR1 is LNHNV and CDR2 is YYDKDF (reference sequence). This CDR3 is built from 14 residues. J gave up 5 bases and V 9 bases, and 7 bases lay outside the gene matches. Written as DNA, the CDR3 is TGTGCCACGGGACAGGGGTTCCCCCATCAGCCCCAGCATTTT. It specifies CATGQGFPHQPQHF.

This chain joins TRBV18 and TRBJ1-1, with 7 bases that match TRBD1. The CDR3 extends over 14 amino acids. Germline loops: CDR1 KGHSH, CDR2 LQKENI. V dropped 4 bases and J dropped 1; count of bases not matched to a gene: 3. CDR3 sequence (DNA): TGTGCCAGCTCACAGGGGGCGACGAACACTGAAGCTTTCTTT. This sequence encodes CASSQGATNTEAFF.

The chain recombines TRBV11-2 with TRBJ1-1; no firm D call. Germline-derived CDR1 and CDR2 are SGHAT and FQNNGV. The CDR3 length is 18 residues. V dropped 2 bases and J dropped 4 bases, with 23 bases sitting between them. In DNA form, the CDR3 reads TGTGCCAGCAGCTTATTTACCCAGCGCCAAGGGCGGGGCACTGAAGCTTTCTTT. Its protein is CASSLFTQRQGRGTEAFF.

In its sample, this clone was seen a few times. The gene calls are TRBV28 and TRBJ2-5, with D unresolved. V was cut by 3 bases and J by 5 bases, with 16 bases left in between. Looked up from germline, CDR1 is MDHEN and CDR2 is SYDVKM. This CDR3 region has 15 residues. The CDR3, as DNA: TGTGCCAGCAGTTTCGAGGACGCCCCCGGGGAGACCCAGTACTTC. This sequence encodes CASSFEDAPGETQYF.

The chain employs TRBV19 and TRBJ2-5; 8 bases align to TRBD1. Per germline, CDR1 LNHDA and CDR2 SQIVND (reference sequence). The CDR3 loop spans 14 amino acids. The J segment lost 4 bases and the V segment lost 6 bases, leaving 7 bases of the junction unmatched. The CDR3 reads CASRKTGAGETQYF. The CDR3 DNA reads as TGTGCCAGTAGGAAGACAGGGGCTGGAGAGACCCAGTACTTC.

This chain connects TRBV4-3 to TRBJ2-2; D perhaps matches TRBD2 (5 bases). CDR1 and CDR2 (germline): LGHNA, YSLEER. Trimming shortened V by 3 bases and J by 4 bases, and 9 bases separated the two germline ends. The CDR3 has 14 residues. The CDR3 region is CASSQGSSTGELFF. In nucleotides, the CDR3 is TGCGCCAGCAGCCAGGGGAGTTCCACCGGGGAGCTGTTTTTT.

The gene calls are TRBV7-2 and TRBJ2-6; D remains ambiguous. Germline CDR1 is SGHTA and CDR2 is FQGNSA. This CDR3 spans 15 amino acids. V lost 5 bases and J 2 bases, leaving 10 bases between the germline ends. The CDR3 here is CASSRMEAGANVLTF. CDR3 sequence (DNA): TGTGCCAGCAGCCGGATGGAAGCTGGGGCCAACGTCCTGACTTTC.

The chain couples TRBV5-4 to TRBJ1-4; 7 bases line up with TRBD1. With V trimmed by 4 bases and J by 0 bases, 6 bases remained unmatched. The CDR3 has 16 amino acids. From germline, CDR1 is SGHNT and CDR2 YYREEE (reference sequence). The CDR3 DNA is TGTGCCAGCAGCCCGGGACAGACTGCAACTAATGAAAAACTGTTTTTT. It is translated as CASSPGQTATNEKLFF.

The chain combines TRBV5-4 with TRBJ2-7; 9 nucleotides agree with TRBD2. This CDR3 region has 14 residues. Germline CDR1 is SGHNT and CDR2 is YYREEE (reference sequence). Unmatched junction bases numbered 6, after V lost 2 bases and J lost 6 bases. In DNA form, the CDR3 reads TGTGCCAGCAGCTTCGGGACTAGCATTCGCGAGCAGTACTTC. Translation gives CASSFGTSIREQYF.